Listed here are 2 T cell receptor beta chains from one sample, sequenced in a study of blood T cell repertoires in COVID-19. Clones were sequenced by immunoSEQ multiplex PCR, and TCRdb holds only the in-frame ones, with some missing. The top ten hold around 25% of the sample, which has about 200,000 clones, approximately 88% seen once. The sample consisted of peripheral blood. The receptor set was obtained from a man in his forties or fifties with acute or convalescent COVID-19.

This chain uses TRBV19 with TRBJ2-7; 9 positions match TRBD1. There are 14 residues in the CDR3. Germline CDR1 is LNHDA and CDR2 is SQIVND (reference sequence). Losses at the gene ends were 4 bases for V and 2 bases for J; bases not matched to a gene: 3. This CDR3 reads CASSRDRDAYEQYF. As DNA, the CDR3 is TGTGCCAGTAGTAGGGACAGGGACGCCTACGAGCAGTACTTC.

V gene TRBV9 combines with J gene TRBJ2-1; 7 bases match TRBD2. V lost 0 bases and J lost 7; bases outside the gene matches: 19. CDR1 SGDLS and CDR2 YYNGEE come from the germline V gene. This CDR3 is 19 amino acids long. The CDR3 is CASSVGVSGGGSSVNEQFF. CDR3 bases: TGTGCCAGCAGCGTAGGAGTCAGTGGTGGCGGGAGTAGCGTGAATGAGCAGTTCTTC.